The 27 T cell receptor beta chains listed next were all sequenced from one sample in a study of CD8+ T cells in alopecia areata. RNA extraction and reverse transcription yielded cDNA as sequencing template. TCRdb's copy holds only in-frame clones and misses some; the assay was immunoSEQ multiplex PCR. The table shows about 200,000 clones, with roughly 64% occurring only once. Treatment here: oral pan-JAK inhibitor, 5-10 mg twice daily. The sample in question was CD4+ T cells sorted from blood, obtained at week 4, from a patient treated with tofacitinib. The source is a human donor with alopecia areata.

This chain joins TRBV14 and TRBJ2-1, with 16 bases aligning to TRBD2. V shed 3 bases, J shed 6 bases, and the junction held 11 bases outside the gene matches. CDR3 size: 19 residues. The germline gives CDR1 SGHDN, CDR2 FVKESK. CDR3 in amino acids: CASSHRTGTSGGASNEQFF. CDR3 in DNA: TGTGCCAGCAGCCACCGAACCGGGACTAGCGGGGGGGCTTCCAATGAGCAGTTCTTC.

The chain uses TRBV7-8 and TRBJ1-1; D perhaps matches TRBD1 (5 bases). Germline CDR1 reads SGHVS; CDR2 reads FQNEAQ. This CDR3 spans 14 amino acids. V gave up 5 bases and J gave up 3 bases, with 13 bases separating them. The CDR3 protein is CASSPGGYYTEAFF. The CDR3 DNA follows: TGTGCCAGCAGCCCTGGGGGATACTACACTGAAGCTTTCTTT.

V gene TRBV29-1 combines with J gene TRBJ1-2; no definite D call. The CDR3 is 12 amino acids. Looked up from germline, CDR1 is SQVTM and CDR2 is ANQGSEA. Trimming removed 4 bases from V and 8 bases from J, with 14 bases in between. The CDR3 DNA follows: TGCAGCGTTGGAGGCCAGGTGGACGGCTACACCTTC. Translated: CSVGGQVDGYTF.

This clone has just a few counts. The chain combines TRBV21-1 with TRBJ2-7. TRBV21-1 has pseudogene status. The CDR3 contains 15 residues. Here the CDR3 reads CASSSPTRTAYEQYF. The CDR3 nucleotides read TGTGCCAGCAGCTCCCCAACTCGGACCGCCTACGAGCAGTACTTC.

CDR3 DNA: TGTGCCAGCAGCTCTGCCTGGCCGGGACACCCGAACACTGAAGCTTTCTTT. Amino acids: CASSSAWPGHPNTEAFF. This rearrangement joins TRBV7-8 to TRBJ1-1, with TRBD1 as a possible D gene (6 bases). Deletions cut 4 bases from V and 1 base from J, with 19 bases between. This CDR3 contains 17 residues. Germline V gene data show CDR1 as SGHVS and CDR2 as FQNEAQ.

There are a few counts of this clone. The chain has TRBV7-9 and TRBJ1-6; 10 bases are a match to TRBD1. Trimming at V came to 10 bases and at J to 10 bases, leaving 13 bases not matched to a gene. Germline CDR1 reads SEHNR; CDR2 reads FQNEAQ (reference sequence). The CDR3 spans 15 residues. CDR3 protein: CATSLWDRGSSPLHF. The CDR3 region has the DNA TGTGCCACCTCGTTATGGGACAGGGGCTCCTCACCCCTCCACTTT. Filled out from reference TRBV7-9 and TRBJ1-6, the complete variable domain reads DTGVSQNPRHKITKRGQNVTFRCDPISEHNRLYWYRQTLGQGPEFLTYFQNEAQLEKSRLLSDRFSAERPKGSFSTLEIQRTEQGDSAMYLCATSLWDRGSSPLHFGNGTRLTVT.

The chain recombines TRBV15 with TRBJ2-5, with D hard to call. The DNA end favors TRBJ2-7, so the J call may be wrong. Per the germline V gene, CDR1 is LNHNV and CDR2 is YYDKDF (reference sequence). This CDR3 has 15 amino acids. In nucleotides, the CDR3 is TGTGCCACCAGCAGAGGCGTCTCTGGGATCTACGAGCAGTACTTC. The encoded protein is CATSRGVSGIYEQYF.

This clone was seen once. V usage is TRBV19 and J usage is TRBJ2-4; D not certain. This CDR3 region has 15 residues. The ends were cut back, 7 bases at V and 0 bases at J, with 13 bases in the middle. Germline V gene data show CDR1 as LNHDA and CDR2 as SQIVND (reference sequence). Here the CDR3 DNA reads TGTGCCAGTAATTCGGGCGGCGAAGCCAAAAACATTCAGTACTTC. It codes for CASNSGGEAKNIQYF. Full variable domain (rest looked up from reference TRBV19 and TRBJ2-4): DGGITQSPKYLFRKEGQNVTLSCEQNLNHDAMYWYRQDPGQGLRLIYYSQIVNDFQKGDIAEGYSVSREKKESFPLTVTSAQKNPTAFYLCASNSGGEAKNIQYFGAGTRLSVL.

The chain is built from TRBV7-9 and TRBJ1-5; 7 bases are a match to TRBD1. CDR1 SEHNR and CDR2 FQNEAQ come from the germline V gene (reference sequence). The length of the CDR3 is 15 residues. J was trimmed by 5 bases and V by 6 bases; bases with no gene match: 10. The CDR3 sequence: CASSYSGTEDQPQHF. The CDR3 DNA sequence: TGTGCCAGCAGTTACTCCGGGACAGAGGATCAGCCCCAGCATTTT.

The rearrangement links TRBV29-1 to TRBJ2-3; 7 nucleotides agree with TRBD2. The CDR3 sequence is 14 residues long. J gave up 1 base and V 2 bases, and 3 bases lay outside the gene matches. Germline CDR1 and CDR2: SQVTM and ANQGSEA. CDR3 nucleotides: TGCAGCGTTGAAATGCTAGCGGGCACAGATACGCAGTATTTT. Translated, it gives CSVEMLAGTDTQYF.

This clone was recorded a few times. The genes are TRBV29-1 and TRBJ2-5; tentatively, D is TRBD2 (5 bases). Germline CDR1 is SQVTM and CDR2 is ANQGSEA. The V end lost 2 bases, the J end lost 5 bases, and 9 bases lay between the germline ends. The CDR3 is 12 residues long. This CDR3 reads CSVEKGLETQYF. The CDR3 DNA reads as TGCAGCGTTGAAAAAGGACTGGAGACCCAGTACTTC.

The rearrangement uses TRBV7-2 and TRBJ1-1; D is unclear. V lost 1 base and J lost 5, with 8 bases in between. Germline V CDR1 and CDR2: SGHTA, FQGNSA. The CDR3 covers 13 residues. The DNA of the CDR3 is TGTGCCAGCAGCTTAGTAGGCAGGACTGAAGCTTTCTTT. Its translation: CASSLVGRTEAFF.

The sample holds one count of this clone. Here the CDR3 DNA reads TGTGCCAGCAGCCAAGATATTATACCCTCCAATGAGCAGTTCTTC. Residues: CASSQDIIPSNEQFF. The rearrangement uses TRBV14 and TRBJ2-1, with unresolved D. The V gene lost 0 bases and the J gene lost 6 bases, with 12 bases spanning the gap. CDR3 length: 15 residues. Germline V gives CDR1 SGHDN, CDR2 FVKESK. Based on the CDR3 plus reference TRBV14 and TRBJ2-1, the full variable domain is EAGVTQFPSHSVIEKGQTVTLRCDPISGHDNLYWYRRVMGKEIKFLLHFVKESKQDESGMPNNRFLAERTGGTYSTLKVQPAELEDSGVYFCASSQDIIPSNEQFFGPGTRLTVL.

This clone turned up a few times. This chain connects TRBV9 to TRBJ2-1; TRBD2 aligns across 8 bases. The CDR3 consists of 15 residues. CDR1 and CDR2 from the germline V gene are SGDLS and YYNGEE. J gave up 0 bases and V 3 bases, and 2 bases lay outside the gene matches. The CDR3 protein is CASSATSGSYNEQFF. CDR3 in DNA: TGTGCCAGCAGCGCTACTAGCGGCTCCTACAATGAGCAGTTCTTC. The complete variable domain, with remaining parts taken from reference TRBV9 and TRBJ2-1, reads DSGVTQTPKHLITATGQRVTLRCSPRSGDLSVYWYQQSLDQGLQFLIQYYNGEERAKGNILERFSAQQFPDLHSELNLSSLELGDSALYFCASSATSGSYNEQFFGPGTRLTVL.

The rearrangement uses TRBV2 and TRBJ2-3, with D perhaps matching TRBD1 (5 bases). This CDR3 spans 12 amino acids. V gave up 6 bases and J gave up 6 bases, with 10 bases separating them. Germline loops: CDR1 SNHLY, CDR2 FYNNEI. CDR3 sequence reads: CASRPNRDTQYF. CDR3 sequence (DNA): TGTGCCAGCAGACCCAACAGGGATACGCAGTATTTT.

This chain uses TRBV11-2 with TRBJ2-7; D is tentatively TRBD1 or TRBD2 (5 bases each). CDR1 is SGHAT and CDR2 is FQNNGV in the germline V gene. CDR3 size: 13 residues. V dropped 6 bases and J dropped 8 bases, with 17 bases sitting between them. Written as DNA, the CDR3 is TGTGCCAGCAGACGACTTTCGGGACCCAAGCAGTACTTC. It is translated as CASRRLSGPKQYF.

CDR3 amino acids: CASSARTAENIQYF. The CDR3 nucleotides are TGTGCCAGCAGCGCCCGGACAGCTGAAAACATTCAGTACTTC. The chain carries TRBV7-9 and TRBJ2-4; perhaps TRBD1 as D (6 bases). Looked up from germline, CDR1 is SEHNR and CDR2 is FQNEAQ (reference sequence). V was cut by 5 bases and J by 5 bases, with 13 bases left in between. The CDR3 is 14 residues long.

CDR3: CASSLGDYGYTF. In DNA form, the CDR3 reads TGTGCCAGCAGCTTGGGGGACTATGGCTACACCTTC. The chain carries TRBV7-9 and TRBJ1-2, with D possibly being TRBD1 (5 bases). In germline, CDR1 is SEHNR, CDR2 FQNEAQ (reference sequence). Deletions cut 3 bases from V and 3 bases from J, with 5 bases between. The CDR3 has 12 amino acids.

The chain has TRBV7-3 and TRBJ2-3; no clear D gene. This CDR3 region has 13 residues. The V end was cut by 4 bases, the J end by 5 bases, with 10 bases between. The germline gives CDR1 SGHTA, CDR2 FQGTGA. CDR3 amino acids: CASSSLSGDTQYF. DNA of the CDR3: TGTGCCAGCAGCTCCTTATCGGGAGATACGCAGTATTTT.

The V gene is TRBV27, the J gene TRBJ1-2; D not resolved. The V and J ends lost 4 bases and 3 bases respectively, with 9 bases between them. Per the germline V gene, CDR1 is MNHEY and CDR2 is SMNVEV (reference sequence). CDR3 size: 13 residues. The CDR3 region is CASSSLPYYGYTF. The CDR3 coding sequence is TGTGCCAGCAGTTCGCTACCGTACTATGGCTACACCTTC.

This clone was observed a handful of times. The chain joins TRBV30 to TRBJ1-1; a weak D match, TRBD1 (6 bases). The CDR3 is made up of 13 amino acids. CDR1 is GTSNPN and CDR2 is SVGIG in the germline V gene (reference sequence). The CDR3 loop reads CATRGTLNTEAFF. CDR3 sequence (DNA): TGTGCGACGCGAGGGACATTGAACACTGAAGCTTTCTTT.

This clone was seen a single time. The rearrangement uses TRBV7-2 and TRBJ1-4; 7 bases fit TRBD1. The V gene's germline CDR1 is SGHTA and CDR2 FQGNSA. V shed 5 bases and J 5 bases; nucleotides not matched to a gene: 5. The length of the CDR3 is 14 residues. CDR3 sequence (DNA): TGTGCCAGCAGCCAGACAGGGCGAAATGAAAAACTGTTTTTT. It encodes CASSQTGRNEKLFF.

The chain couples TRBV29-1 to TRBJ2-7; D not resolved. The germline V gene has CDR1 SQVTM and CDR2 ANQGSEA. The CDR3 length is 14 residues. Trimming removed 2 bases from V and 2 bases from J, with 13 bases in between. The CDR3 region is CSVEWSVSPYEQYF. As DNA, the CDR3 is TGCAGCGTTGAATGGTCAGTCAGCCCCTACGAGCAGTACTTC.

This chain links TRBV4-1 with TRBJ1-2; 7 bases are a match to TRBD1. This CDR3 spans 15 amino acids. Germline V lookup: CDR1 MGHRA, CDR2 YSYEKL. The J segment lost 1 base and the V segment lost 4 bases, leaving 6 bases of the junction unmatched. The CDR3 nucleotides are TGCGCCAGCAGCCTAAGGACAGGAGATAACTATGGCTACACCTTC. Encoded protein: CASSLRTGDNYGYTF.

This clone was seen a handful of times. The V and J genes are TRBV28 and TRBJ1-1; D unclear. The CDR3 has 12 residues. CDR1 is MDHEN and CDR2 is SYDVKM in the germline V gene. Trimming removed 4 bases from V and 0 bases from J, with 3 bases in between. In DNA form, the CDR3 reads TGTGCCAGCAGTTCGGTGAACACTGAAGCTTTCTTT. Protein sequence: CASSSVNTEAFF.

The CDR3: CSVDSGGLTDTQYF. In DNA, the CDR3 is TGCAGCGTTGATAGCGGGGGCCTCACAGATACGCAGTATTTT. The chain combines TRBV29-1 with TRBJ2-3; 9 bases match TRBD2. Looked up from germline, CDR1 is SQVTM and CDR2 is ANQGSEA. With V trimmed by 3 bases and J by 2 bases, 3 bases remained unmatched. The CDR3 runs to 14 residues.

This clone has a single count. This chain uses TRBV29-1 with TRBJ1-2; the match to TRBD1 covers 9 bases. V shed 3 bases and J 0 bases; nucleotides not matched to a gene: 8. The germline V gene has CDR1 SQVTM and CDR2 ANQGSEA. This CDR3 region has 16 residues. In DNA form, the CDR3 reads TGCAGCGTTGACCGCGGACAGGGGCTTACTAACTATGGCTACACCTTC. Protein product: CSVDRGQGLTNYGYTF.